The clone carrying this T cell receptor beta chain has just one count. This specimen belongs to a study of technical replicates of blood from a few donors. The ends were cut back, 6 bases at V and 7 bases at J, with 16 bases in the middle. The CDR3 contains 13 residues. Germline CDR1 is MNHNY and CDR2 is SVGAGI (reference sequence). Measured with immunoSEQ multiplex PCR; TCRdb has only the in-frame clones, and not every one. In the table there are 55,000 to 70,000 clones, more than 75% of which are singletons. Input material: PBMCs. This chain links TRBV6-6 with TRBJ2-7; possibly TRBD2 for D (7 bases). This TCR was sampled from a human donor in good health. Some clones in this sample may be carry-over from other donors' samples. The CDR3 loop is CASSPAGAWEQYF. The CDR3, as DNA: TGTGCCAGCAGCCCGGCGGGGGCGTGGGAGCAGTACTTC.